The TCR beta chain under discussion was sequenced for a study of cytomegalovirus exposure and HLA in healthy donors. Study-level background: Among 150 million to 200 million T cells, an earlier analysis found around 100 million unique TCR beta sequences.

Regarding the study as a whole: It was shown in a later analysis that HLA-associated TCR beta chains were more clonally expanded than other, equally common chains. Confirmation was obtained in vitro that a few CMV-associated chains are specific for CMV antigens.

For this clone: Its antigen is currently unknown.

The PCR used 60 Vbeta and 13 Jbeta primers. Here immunoSEQ multiplex PCR was the method, and the copy in TCRdb shows in-frame clones only, minus some. The data hold 150,000 or so clones, with almost 80% observed a single time. The germline CDR1 and CDR2 sequences are SNHLY and FYNNEI. The CDR3 length is 13 residues. V lost 2 bases to trimming and J lost 7 bases; unmatched junction nucleotides: 1. The receptor comes from a man aged 25 to 40 in good health and CMV-seronegative. The sample was PBMCs. This sequence joins TRBV2 and TRBJ2-1; 8 bases agree with TRBD2. The CDR3 nucleotides are TGTGCCAGCAGTGAAACTAGCGGTAATGAGCAGTTCTTC. Its translation is CASSETSGNEQFF.